This passage covers 31 T cell receptor beta chains from one sample sequenced in a study of somatic mutations in cytotoxic T cells in rheumatoid arthritis. Data came from immunoSEQ multiplex PCR; TCRdb stores just in-frame clones and leaves some out. The sample lists approximately 11,000 clones, over 65% occurring once. Sequencing input: CD8+ T cells sorted from blood. The receptors come from a woman in her forties in good health.

In its sample, this clone was seen a few times. The chain is built from TRBV7-3 and TRBJ2-1; unclear D gene. Germline CDR1 SGHTA, CDR2 FQGTGA. The CDR3 runs to 13 residues. V was pared by 2 bases and J by 5 bases, with 7 bases between. This chain's CDR3 is CASSLSGNNEQFF. CDR3 bases: TGTGCCAGCAGCTTATCTGGCAACAATGAGCAGTTCTTC.

The chain links TRBV29-1 to TRBJ1-3; 8 nucleotides align to TRBD1. V lost 0 bases, J lost 4 bases, and 8 bases stayed unmatched. This CDR3 contains 16 residues. Germline V gene data show CDR1 as SQVTM and CDR2 as ANQGSEA. The CDR3 nucleotides read TGCAGCGTTGAAGATCAGAGCAGGGGGCTCGGAAACACCATATATTTT. Translated: CSVEDQSRGLGNTIYF.

V gene TRBV4-1 combines with J gene TRBJ2-1; unclear D gene. V dropped 5 bases and J dropped 5 bases, with 10 bases sitting between them. The CDR3 is 13 amino acids. Germline values: CDR1 MGHRA, CDR2 YSYEKL. CDR3 in DNA: TGCGCCAGCAGCTTGGGCGAAGACAATGAGCAGTTCTTC. It yields the protein CASSLGEDNEQFF.

V gene TRBV29-1 combines with J gene TRBJ2-1; D is possibly TRBD2 (7 bases). V dropped 6 bases and J dropped 13 bases, with 19 bases sitting between them. This CDR3 region has 12 residues. Germline lookup yields CDR1 SQVTM and CDR2 ANQGSEA. The chain's CDR3 is CSVVRGGTTQFF. In nucleotides, the CDR3 is TGCAGCGTCGTAAGAGGGGGGACTACCCAGTTCTTC.

The rearrangement joins TRBV6-1 to TRBJ1-5; D is unclear. The CDR3 spans 12 residues. The germline V gene has CDR1 MNHNS and CDR2 SASEGT. V lost 2 bases, J lost 16 bases, and 15 bases lay in between. The CDR3 is CASSELGYSNHF. Written as DNA, the CDR3 is TGTGCCAGCAGTGAATTGGGGTACAGTAATCATTTT.

V usage is TRBV7-3 and J usage is TRBJ2-2, with D possibly matching TRBD2 (5 bases). V lost 0 bases and J 8 bases, leaving 13 bases between the germline ends. This CDR3 spans 15 amino acids. Germline V gives CDR1 SGHTA, CDR2 FQGTGA. CDR3 sequence reads: CASSLTGVSSGELFF. The CDR3 DNA follows: TGTGCCAGCAGCTTAACGGGAGTTTCGAGTGGGGAGCTGTTTTTT.

The V and J genes are TRBV4-2 and TRBJ2-1, with 9 bases that match TRBD2. After removal of 2 bases from V and 3 bases from J, the junction contained 5 bases not matched to a gene. Germline-derived CDR1 and CDR2 are LGHNA and YNFKEQ. CDR3 size: 16 residues. The chain's CDR3 is CASSQSSGVLYNEQFF. In nucleotides, the CDR3 is TGTGCCAGCAGCCAATCTAGCGGGGTACTCTACAATGAGCAGTTCTTC.

This clone was detected only a few times. V is TRBV2 and J is TRBJ1-1, with a tentative D call TRBD1 (5 bases). V dropped 4 bases and J dropped 2 bases, with 8 bases sitting between them. The CDR3 runs to 13 residues. CDR1 and CDR2 from the germline V gene are SNHLY and FYNNEI. CDR3 nucleotide sequence: TGTGCCAGCAGTGCGGGGGATAACACTGAAGCTTTCTTT. Translated, it gives CASSAGDNTEAFF.

A note on this clone: Other DNA sequences in the sample encode the same CDR3. This chain joins TRBV28 and TRBJ1-1; D possibly corresponds to TRBD1 (6 bases). The germline CDR1 and CDR2 sequences are MDHEN and SYDVKM. With 0 bases removed from V and 1 base from J, the gap between germline ends came to 6 bases. This CDR3 has 14 residues. DNA of the CDR3: TGTGCCAGCAGTTTATGGACAGGGAACACTGAAGCTTTCTTT. Translated, it gives CASSLWTGNTEAFF.

This chain joins TRBV5-8 and TRBJ2-6; maybe TRBD2 (5 bases). V was cut by 7 bases and J by 1 base, with 9 bases left in between. CDR3 length: 14 amino acids. From germline, CDR1 is SGHTS and CDR2 YDEGEE. CDR3 amino acids: CASVEGSGANVLTF. The CDR3 DNA reads TGTGCCAGCGTAGAGGGATCTGGGGCCAACGTCCTGACTTTC.

CDR3 coding DNA: TGTGCCAGCAGCTTAGGTGGACAGCCCCTCCACTTT. It translates to CASSLGGQPLHF. This chain links TRBV7-9 with TRBJ1-6, with a tentative D call TRBD1 (6 bases). V was trimmed by 1 base and J by 13 bases, leaving 8 bases between them. The CDR3 has 12 amino acids. Germline lookup yields CDR1 SEHNR and CDR2 FQNEAQ (reference sequence).

This clone was recorded a few times. The J gene is TRBJ2-2, the V gene TRBV4-2; D is perhaps TRBD1 (7 bases). Deletions cut 0 bases from V and 5 bases from J, with 16 bases between. Per the germline V gene, CDR1 is LGHNA and CDR2 is YNFKEQ. The CDR3 is made up of 17 amino acids. CDR3 bases: TGTGCCAGCAGCCAAGATTTTGCGGGACAGCTTACCGGGGAGCTGTTTTTT. It yields the protein CASSQDFAGQLTGELFF.

The chain couples TRBV6-4 to TRBJ1-1; D gene unclear. The CDR3 has 13 amino acids. Trimming stripped 0 bases from V and 2 bases from J, with 4 bases between. Germline loops: CDR1 MRHNA, CDR2 SNTAGT. CDR3 region: CASSDSTNTEAFF. CDR3 DNA: TGTGCCAGCAGTGACTCGACAAACACTGAAGCTTTCTTT.

The rearrangement uses TRBV9 and TRBJ1-1; TRBD1 matches 8 bases. Losses at the gene ends were 4 bases for V and 1 base for J; bases not matched to a gene: 6. The length of the CDR3 is 15 residues. From germline, CDR1 is SGDLS and CDR2 YYNGEE. CDR3 sequence reads: CASSYRQGSNTEAFF. As DNA, the CDR3 is TGTGCCAGCAGCTATCGACAGGGGTCGAACACTGAAGCTTTCTTT.

This chain joins TRBV13 and TRBJ2-3; 9 bases line up with TRBD2. The germline V gene has CDR1 PRHDT and CDR2 FYEKMQ (reference sequence). This CDR3 has 18 amino acids. With 5 bases clipped from V and 6 bases from J, the junction kept 18 bases outside the gene matches. DNA for the CDR3: TGTGCCAGCAGCCGGCCCCCGCTAACTAGCGGGTGGGTGGATACGCAGTATTTT. It yields the protein CASSRPPLTSGWVDTQYF. Filled out from reference TRBV13 and TRBJ2-3, the complete variable domain reads AAGVIQSPRHLIKEKRETATLKCYPIPRHDTVYWYQQGPGQDPQFLISFYEKMQSDKGSIPDRFSAQQFSDYHSELNMSSLELGDSALYFCASSRPPLTSGWVDTQYFGPGTRLTVL.

This clone was observed a few times. The CDR3 sequence: CASSYSGQDYEQYF. In nucleotides, the CDR3 is TGTGCCAGCAGTTACTCAGGACAGGACTACGAGCAGTACTTC. The chain uses TRBV6-5 and TRBJ2-7; TRBD1 matches at 7 bases. Germline V lookup: CDR1 MNHEY, CDR2 SVGAGI. J was trimmed by 3 bases and V by 0 bases; bases with no gene match: 2. This CDR3 has 14 amino acids.

V gene TRBV15 combines with J gene TRBJ2-5; 7 nucleotides align to TRBD1. This CDR3 has 15 residues. The germline V gene has CDR1 LNHNV and CDR2 YYDKDF (reference sequence). Trimming took 3 bases from V and 5 from J; bases not matched to a gene: 9. The CDR3 nucleotides are TGTGCCACCAGCAGCTACAGGGGAAGGGGGGAGACCCAGTACTTC. Translated, it gives CATSSYRGRGETQYF.

The chain joins TRBV11-2 to TRBJ2-1, with TRBD2 as a possible D gene (5 bases). V lost 4 bases and J 4 bases, leaving 17 bases between the germline ends. CDR1 is SGHAT and CDR2 is FQNNGV in the germline V gene. The CDR3 is 16 residues long. The CDR3 sequence: CASSSFTTRGYNEQFF. The CDR3 DNA follows: TGTGCCAGCAGCTCCTTCACTACTCGAGGGTACAATGAGCAGTTCTTC.

The chain is built from TRBV5-5 and TRBJ1-1; a weak D match, TRBD1 (5 bases). Looked up from germline, CDR1 is SGHKS and CDR2 is YYEKEE (reference sequence). V lost 0 bases and J lost 4, with 7 bases in between. This CDR3 spans 13 amino acids. The CDR3: CASSLVGTTEAFF. The CDR3 coding sequence is TGTGCCAGCAGCTTGGTTGGGACCACTGAAGCTTTCTTT.

V and J are TRBV2 and TRBJ2-5; 11 bases line up with TRBD1. The ends lost 6 bases at V and 3 bases at J; junction bases unmatched: 9. The CDR3 runs to 16 residues. CDR1 and CDR2 (germline): SNHLY, FYNNEI. The CDR3 protein is CASRALWTGGEETQYF. CDR3 DNA: TGTGCCAGCAGGGCTCTTTGGACAGGGGGCGAAGAGACCCAGTACTTC. The full variable domain, its missing parts supplied by reference TRBV2 and TRBJ2-5, is EPEVTQTPSHQVTQMGQEVILRCVPISNHLYFYWYRQILGQKVEFLVSFYNNEISEKSEIFDDQFSVERPDGSNFTLKIRSTKLEDSAMYFCASRALWTGGEETQYFGPGTRLLVL.

This clone was counted a few times. V and J are TRBV7-9 and TRBJ2-1, with D unresolved. The germline gives CDR1 SEHNR, CDR2 FQNEAQ (reference sequence). This CDR3 region has 18 residues. V was clipped by 4 bases and J by 2 bases, with 21 bases between them. The DNA for the CDR3 is TGTGCCAGCAGCTGGACCCTTTTCAGCCCAGGAGCCTACAATGAGCAGTTCTTC. The encoded protein is CASSWTLFSPGAYNEQFF.

The V call is TRBV4-1, the J call TRBJ1-1; unclear D gene. CDR1 and CDR2 from the germline V gene are MGHRA and YSYEKL. The CDR3 runs 13 residues. The germline V and J ends were trimmed by 4 bases and 1 base, with 7 bases remaining between them. The CDR3: CASSPHKNTEAFF. DNA of the CDR3: TGCGCCAGCAGCCCTCATAAGAACACTGAAGCTTTCTTT.

The chain combines TRBV11-3 with TRBJ1-1; no firm D call. Trimming removed 1 base at V and 2 bases at J, with 8 bases between. Germline CDR1 SGHNT, CDR2 YENEEA. The CDR3 length is 14 residues. CDR3 DNA sequence: TGTGCCAGCAGCTTAGCAGGAACCAACACTGAAGCTTTCTTT. This codes for CASSLAGTNTEAFF.

The CDR3 loop reads CASSQDRGGIRAVNEQFF. The DNA of the CDR3 is TGCGCCAGCAGCCAAGATCGGGGGGGTATCCGGGCGGTCAATGAGCAGTTCTTC. The chain has TRBV4-3 and TRBJ2-1; 8 nucleotides agree with TRBD2. With V trimmed by 0 bases and J by 6 bases, 13 bases remained unmatched. CDR1 and CDR2 (germline): LGHNA, YSLEER. The CDR3 has 18 residues.

CDR3 amino acids: CASSSIQTRYQETQYF. The CDR3 DNA sequence: TGTGCCAGCAGTTCGATTCAGACCCGGTACCAAGAGACCCAGTACTTC. This chain uses TRBV27 with TRBJ2-5; D is undetermined. V was clipped by 4 bases and J by 0 bases, with 15 bases between them. The CDR3 runs 16 residues. Germline V lookup: CDR1 MNHEY, CDR2 SMNVEV (reference sequence).

In its sample, this clone was seen a few times. The chain is built from TRBV5-4 and TRBJ2-3; D may be TRBD1 or TRBD2 (5 bases each). In germline, CDR1 is SGHNT, CDR2 YYREEE (reference sequence). Trimming shortened V by 3 bases and J by 6 bases, and 20 bases separated the two germline ends. This CDR3 spans 16 amino acids. The CDR3, as DNA: TGTGCCAGCAGCTCCGAACAAGGGGTTGAGGGGGATACGCAGTATTTT. It specifies CASSSEQGVEGDTQYF.

This rearrangement joins TRBV27 to TRBJ1-5; D may be TRBD1 (6 bases). V lost 0 bases and J 0 bases, leaving 12 bases between the germline ends. This CDR3 contains 17 residues. Germline V CDR1 and CDR2: MNHEY, SMNVEV (reference sequence). CDR3 DNA: TGTGCCAGCAGTTTATCAGGGGGGTCTTATAGCAATCAGCCCCAGCATTTT. Protein: CASSLSGGSYSNQPQHF.

The rearrangement uses TRBV7-6 and TRBJ1-1; TRBD1 matches at 7 bases. The ends lost 5 bases at V and 1 base at J; junction bases unmatched: 7. Germline values: CDR1 SGHVS, CDR2 FNYEAQ. The CDR3 length is 15 residues. The CDR3 DNA reads TGTGCCAGCAGCCCCCTGGGGACAGCGAACACTGAAGCTTTCTTT. This encodes CASSPLGTANTEAFF.

This chain joins TRBV5-4 and TRBJ2-7; D may be TRBD2 (5 bases). The germline V gene has CDR1 SGHNT and CDR2 YYREEE (reference sequence). This CDR3 is 13 amino acids long. The V end was cut by 1 base, the J end by 5 bases, with 10 bases between. This CDR3 is CASSLLGSHEQYV. For the CDR3, the DNA is TGTGCCAGCAGCTTGCTGGGGAGCCACGAGCAGTACGTC.

The CDR3 nucleotides read TGTGCCAGCAGCTTACTAGGGCGAAGCACAGATACGCAGTATTTT. Amino acid sequence: CASSLLGRSTDTQYF. The gene calls are TRBV7-2 and TRBJ2-3; the D is unclear. V lost 2 bases and J lost 0, with 9 bases in between. Germline assignment: CDR1 SGHTA and CDR2 FQGNSA. This CDR3 spans 15 amino acids.

V usage is TRBV7-8 and J usage is TRBJ2-7; D is possibly TRBD1 (5 bases). Germline values: CDR1 SGHVS, CDR2 FQNEAQ. The CDR3 is 14 amino acids. The ends were cut back, 1 base at V and 4 bases at J, with 11 bases in the middle. The CDR3: CASSLGWQGYEQYV. In nucleotides, the CDR3 is TGTGCCAGCAGCTTAGGGTGGCAGGGATACGAGCAGTACGTC.